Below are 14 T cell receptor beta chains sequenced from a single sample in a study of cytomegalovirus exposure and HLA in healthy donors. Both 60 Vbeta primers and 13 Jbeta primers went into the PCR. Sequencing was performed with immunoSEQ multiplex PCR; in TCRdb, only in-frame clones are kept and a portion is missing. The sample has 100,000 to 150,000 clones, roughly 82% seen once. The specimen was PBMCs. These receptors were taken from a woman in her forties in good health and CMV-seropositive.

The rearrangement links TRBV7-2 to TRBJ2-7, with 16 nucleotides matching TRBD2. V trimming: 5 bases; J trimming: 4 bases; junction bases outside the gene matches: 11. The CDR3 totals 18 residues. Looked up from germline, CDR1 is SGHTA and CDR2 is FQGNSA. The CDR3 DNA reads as TGTGCCAGCAGCCCACTGGGACTAGCGGGAGGGGTTGGGTACGAGCAGTACTTC. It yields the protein CASSPLGLAGGVGYEQYF. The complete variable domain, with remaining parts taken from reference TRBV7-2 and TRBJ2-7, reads GAGVSQSPSNKVTEKGKDVELRCDPISGHTALYWYRQSLGQGLEFLIYFQGNSAPDKSGLPSDRFSAERTGGSVSTLTIQRTQQEDSAVYLCASSPLGLAGGVGYEQYFGPGTRLTVT.

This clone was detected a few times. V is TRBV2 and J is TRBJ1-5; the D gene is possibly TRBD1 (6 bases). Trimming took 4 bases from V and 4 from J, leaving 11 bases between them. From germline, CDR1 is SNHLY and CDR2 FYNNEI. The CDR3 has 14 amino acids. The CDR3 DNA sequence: TGTGCCAGCAGTGCCGCACAGGGAAATCAGCCCCAGCATTTT. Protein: CASSAAQGNQPQHF.

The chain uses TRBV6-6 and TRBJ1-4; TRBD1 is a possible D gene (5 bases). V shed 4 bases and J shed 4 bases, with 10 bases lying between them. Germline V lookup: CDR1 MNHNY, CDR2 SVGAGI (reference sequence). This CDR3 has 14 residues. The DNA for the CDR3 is TGTGCCAGCAGTTTTTCAGGGTTTAATGAAAAACTGTTTTTT. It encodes CASSFSGFNEKLFF.

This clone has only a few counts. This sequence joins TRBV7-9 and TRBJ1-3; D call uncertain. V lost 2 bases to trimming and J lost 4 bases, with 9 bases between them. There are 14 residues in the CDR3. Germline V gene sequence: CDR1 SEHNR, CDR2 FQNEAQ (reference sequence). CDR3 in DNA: TGTGCCAGCAGCTTATCGACGGGGGGAAACACCATATATTTT. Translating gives CASSLSTGGNTIYF.

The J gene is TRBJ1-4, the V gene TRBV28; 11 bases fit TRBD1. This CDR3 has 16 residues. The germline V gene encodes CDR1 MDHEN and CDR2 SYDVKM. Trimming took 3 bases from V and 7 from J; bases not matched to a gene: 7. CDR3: CASSLGGTGGREKLFF. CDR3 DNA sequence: TGTGCCAGCAGTTTGGGGGGGACAGGGGGACGTGAAAAACTGTTTTTT.

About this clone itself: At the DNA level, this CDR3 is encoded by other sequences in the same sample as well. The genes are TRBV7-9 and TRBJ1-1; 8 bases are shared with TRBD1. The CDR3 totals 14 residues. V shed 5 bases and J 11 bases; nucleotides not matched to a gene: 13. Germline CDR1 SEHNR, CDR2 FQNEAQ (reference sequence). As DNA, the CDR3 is TGTGCCAGCAGCCAGGACAGGGACGTAGTGGACGCTTTCTTT. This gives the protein CASSQDRDVVDAFF.

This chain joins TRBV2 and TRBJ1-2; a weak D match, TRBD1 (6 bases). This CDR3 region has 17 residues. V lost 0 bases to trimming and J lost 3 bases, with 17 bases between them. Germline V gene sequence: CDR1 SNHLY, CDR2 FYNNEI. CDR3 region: CASSEALRRGLDYGYTF. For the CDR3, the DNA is TGTGCCAGCAGTGAAGCGCTTAGGCGGGGGCTTGACTATGGCTACACCTTC. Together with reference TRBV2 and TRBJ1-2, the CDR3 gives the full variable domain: EPEVTQTPSHQVTQMGQEVILRCVPISNHLYFYWYRQILGQKVEFLVSFYNNEISEKSEIFDDQFSVERPDGSNFTLKIRSTKLEDSAMYFCASSEALRRGLDYGYTFGSGTRLTVV.

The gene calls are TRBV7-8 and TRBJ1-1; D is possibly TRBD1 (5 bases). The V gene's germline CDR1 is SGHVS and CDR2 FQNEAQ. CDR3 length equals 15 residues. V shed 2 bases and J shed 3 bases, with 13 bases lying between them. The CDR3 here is CASSLWRGGDTEAFF. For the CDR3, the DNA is TGTGCCAGCAGCTTATGGCGGGGGGGGGACACTGAAGCTTTCTTT.

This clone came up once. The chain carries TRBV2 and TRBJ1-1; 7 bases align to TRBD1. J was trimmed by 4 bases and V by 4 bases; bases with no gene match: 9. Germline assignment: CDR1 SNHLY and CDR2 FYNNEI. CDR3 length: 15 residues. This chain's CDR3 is CASSGVSSGGTEAFF. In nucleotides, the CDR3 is TGTGCCAGCAGTGGAGTTTCCTCAGGGGGCACTGAAGCTTTCTTT.

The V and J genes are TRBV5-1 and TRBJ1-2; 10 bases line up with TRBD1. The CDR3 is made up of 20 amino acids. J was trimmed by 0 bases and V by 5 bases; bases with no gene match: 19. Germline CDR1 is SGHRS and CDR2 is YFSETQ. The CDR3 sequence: CASRPPPGQGQVGPNYGYTF. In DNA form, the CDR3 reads TGCGCCAGCAGACCTCCCCCGGGACAGGGGCAAGTGGGTCCTAACTATGGCTACACCTTC. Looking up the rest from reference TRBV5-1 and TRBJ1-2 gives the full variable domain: KAGVTQTPRYLIKTRGQQVTLSCSPISGHRSVSWYQQTPGQGLQFLFEYFSETQRNKGNFPGRFSGRQFSNSRSEMNVSTLELGDSALYLCASRPPPGQGQVGPNYGYTFGSGTRLTVV.

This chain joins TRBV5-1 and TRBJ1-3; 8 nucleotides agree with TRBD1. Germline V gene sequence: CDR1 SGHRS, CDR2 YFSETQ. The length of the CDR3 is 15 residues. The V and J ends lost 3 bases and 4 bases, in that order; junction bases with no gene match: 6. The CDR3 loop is CASSYDRGIGNTIYF. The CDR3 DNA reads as TGCGCCAGCAGCTATGACAGGGGAATCGGAAACACCATATATTTT. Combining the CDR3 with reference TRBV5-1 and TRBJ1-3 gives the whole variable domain KAGVTQTPRYLIKTRGQQVTLSCSPISGHRSVSWYQQTPGQGLQFLFEYFSETQRNKGNFPGRFSGRQFSNSRSEMNVSTLELGDSALYLCASSYDRGIGNTIYFGEGSWLTVV.

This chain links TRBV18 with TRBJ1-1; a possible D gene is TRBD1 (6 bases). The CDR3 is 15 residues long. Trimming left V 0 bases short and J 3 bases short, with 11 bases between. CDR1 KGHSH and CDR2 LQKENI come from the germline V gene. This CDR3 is CASSPPTGGDTEAFF. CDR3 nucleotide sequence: TGTGCCAGCTCACCACCGACAGGAGGAGACACTGAAGCTTTCTTT.

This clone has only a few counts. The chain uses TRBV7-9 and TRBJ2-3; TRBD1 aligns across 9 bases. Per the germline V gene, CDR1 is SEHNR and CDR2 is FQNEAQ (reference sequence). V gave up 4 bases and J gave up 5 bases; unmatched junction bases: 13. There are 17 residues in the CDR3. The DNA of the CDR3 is TGTGCCAGCAGCTCCCGGGACAGGGTTTTTATGAAAGATACGCAGTATTTT. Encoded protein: CASSSRDRVFMKDTQYF. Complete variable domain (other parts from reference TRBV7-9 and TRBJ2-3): DTGVSQNPRHKITKRGQNVTFRCDPISEHNRLYWYRQTLGQGPEFLTYFQNEAQLEKSRLLSDRFSAERPKGSFSTLEIQRTEQGDSAMYLCASSSRDRVFMKDTQYFGPGTRLTVL.

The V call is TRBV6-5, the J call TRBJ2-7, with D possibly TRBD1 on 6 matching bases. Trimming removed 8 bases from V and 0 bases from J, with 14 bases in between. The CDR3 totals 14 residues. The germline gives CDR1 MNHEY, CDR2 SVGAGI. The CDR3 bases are TGTGCCAGCGCCGGGACATGGAACTCCTACGAGCAGTACTTC. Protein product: CASAGTWNSYEQYF.